The 8 T cell receptor beta chains below all came from one sample that was sequenced in a study of Ad26.COV2.S vaccination and SARS-CoV-2 variants. Treatment in this sample: around 19 received Ad26.COV2.S at low or high dose, single or two shots; roughly five received placebo; per-sample allocation not given. The investigators took samples on day 63 after the first vaccine or placebo injection. TCRdb's copy holds only in-frame clones and misses some; the assay was immunoSEQ multiplex PCR. The sample has about 350,000 clones; around 83% are singletons. Specimen: peripheral blood, collected in a trial of Ad26.COV2.S vaccine versus placebo. Receptors were obtained from a person between 18 and 65 years old who received the Ad26.COV2.S COVID-19 vaccine or a placebo.

J is TRBJ2-7 and V is TRBV2; weak D call: TRBD1 (6 bases). CDR1 and CDR2 (germline): SNHLY, FYNNEI. Trimming left V 2 bases short and J 4 bases short, with 18 bases between. The CDR3 loop spans 16 amino acids. CDR3 region: CASSEIGRGRGYEQYF. Here the CDR3 DNA reads TGTGCCAGCAGTGAAATTGGTCGCGGCAGGGGATACGAGCAGTACTTC.

The V and J genes are TRBV9 and TRBJ2-5; weak D call: TRBD1 (6 bases). The CDR3 has 15 residues. Germline-derived CDR1 and CDR2 are SGDLS and YYNGEE. The V end lost 3 bases, the J end lost 3 bases, and 15 bases lay between the germline ends. CDR3 sequence reads: CASSATGTQKETQYF. Written as DNA, the CDR3 is TGTGCCAGCAGCGCGACCGGGACACAGAAAGAGACCCAGTACTTC. The full variable domain, with the rest looked up from reference TRBV9 and TRBJ2-5, is DSGVTQTPKHLITATGQRVTLRCSPRSGDLSVYWYQQSLDQGLQFLIQYYNGEERAKGNILERFSAQQFPDLHSELNLSSLELGDSALYFCASSATGTQKETQYFGPGTRLLVL.

The chain uses TRBV14 and TRBJ2-7; D remains ambiguous. Germline loops: CDR1 SGHDN, CDR2 FVKESK. There are 13 residues in the CDR3. V lost 4 bases, J lost 3 bases, and 10 bases lay in between. CDR3 bases: TGTGCCAGCAGCCCGGGTTCGGGCTACGAGCAGTACTTC. This gives the protein CASSPGSGYEQYF. The whole variable domain, remainder taken from reference TRBV14 and TRBJ2-7, is EAGVTQFPSHSVIEKGQTVTLRCDPISGHDNLYWYRRVMGKEIKFLLHFVKESKQDESGMPNNRFLAERTGGTYSTLKVQPAELEDSGVYFCASSPGSGYEQYFGPGTRLTVT.

With respect to this clone: A read error is likely here: a far larger clone is one base away. Other DNA sequences from this sample encode an identical CDR3 as well. V and J are TRBV12-3 or TRBV12-4 and TRBJ1-1; D is undetermined. V was clipped by 3 bases and J by 1 base, with 3 bases between them. CDR3 length: 12 residues. The chain's CDR3 is CASSFPNTEAFF. The CDR3 DNA follows: TGTGCCAGCAGTTTCCCGAACACTGAAGCTTTCTTT.

The chain links TRBV9 to TRBJ2-5; 7 bases are shared with TRBD2. The junction had 8 bases not matched to a gene; V was cut back by 4 bases and J by 2 bases. Germline V CDR1 and CDR2: SGDLS, YYNGEE. The CDR3 spans 15 residues. Here the CDR3 reads CASSRRLASQETQYF. DNA for the CDR3: TGTGCCAGCAGCAGGAGACTAGCTTCTCAAGAGACCCAGTACTTC.

The chain links TRBV4-1 to TRBJ1-6; perhaps TRBD1 as D (5 bases). The V end lost 3 bases, the J end lost 0 bases, and 6 bases lay between the germline ends. Germline V gives CDR1 MGHRA, CDR2 YSYEKL. The CDR3 contains 15 residues. This chain's CDR3 is CASSQGTSYNSPLHF. In nucleotides, the CDR3 is TGCGCCAGCAGCCAGGGGACCTCCTATAATTCACCCCTCCACTTT.

The chain uses TRBV5-1 and TRBJ1-4; 7 nucleotides align to TRBD1. Germline values: CDR1 SGHRS, CDR2 YFSETQ. There are 14 residues in the CDR3. V shed 4 bases and J 8 bases; nucleotides not matched to a gene: 8. CDR3 DNA sequence: TGCGCCAGCAGCACGGGACAGATGGAGGAAAAACTGTTTTTT. This codes for CASSTGQMEEKLFF.

V is TRBV12-2 and J is TRBJ1-2; the D call in the table, TRBD1, was not verified against the DNA. TRBV12-2 is an annotated pseudogene. This CDR3 contains 14 residues. This chain's CDR3 is CASRLTDRGHGYTF. CDR3 in DNA: TGTGCAAGTCGCTTAACCGACAGGGGGCATGGCTACACCTTC.